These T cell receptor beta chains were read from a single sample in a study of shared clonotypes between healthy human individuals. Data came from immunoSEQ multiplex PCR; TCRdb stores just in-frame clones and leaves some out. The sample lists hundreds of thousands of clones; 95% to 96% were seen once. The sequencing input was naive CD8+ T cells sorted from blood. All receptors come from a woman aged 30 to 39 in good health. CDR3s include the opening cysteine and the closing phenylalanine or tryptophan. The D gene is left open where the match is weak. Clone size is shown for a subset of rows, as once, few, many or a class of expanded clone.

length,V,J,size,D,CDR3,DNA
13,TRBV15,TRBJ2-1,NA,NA,CATSGELLGEQFF,TGTGCCACCAGCGGCGAGTTATTGGGTGAGCAGTTCTTC
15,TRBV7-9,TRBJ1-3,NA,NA,CASSLAAGYGNTIYF,TGTGCCAGCAGCTTAGCAGCAGGGTACGGAAACACCATATATTTT
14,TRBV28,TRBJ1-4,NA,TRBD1,CASSTTGRNEKLFF,TGTGCCAGCAGTACGACAGGGAGAAATGAAAAACTGTTTTTT
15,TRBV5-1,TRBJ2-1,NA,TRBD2,CASSVGTSGYNEQFF,TGCGCCAGCAGCGTCGGGACTAGCGGATACAATGAGCAGTTCTTC
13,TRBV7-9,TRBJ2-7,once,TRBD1,CASSSTGGYEQYF,TGTGCCAGCAGCTCGACAGGGGGCTACGAGCAGTACTTC
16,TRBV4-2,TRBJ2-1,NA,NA,CASSQVQHSSYNEQFF,TGTGCCAGCAGCCAAGTCCAGCATAGCTCCTACAATGAGCAGTTCTTC
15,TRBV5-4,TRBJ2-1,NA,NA,CASSSSGNSYNEQFF,TGTGCCAGCAGCTCGAGCGGCAACTCCTACAATGAGCAGTTCTTC
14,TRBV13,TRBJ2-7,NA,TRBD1,CASSPGTGSYEQYF,TGTGCCAGCAGCCCCGGGACAGGGAGTTACGAGCAGTACTTC
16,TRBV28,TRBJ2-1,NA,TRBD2,CASSITLEREGGEQFF,TGTGCCAGCTCAATCACCCTTGAGCGGGAGGGGGGAGAGCAGTTCTTC
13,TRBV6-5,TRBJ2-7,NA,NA,CASKKTEPYEQYF,TGTGCCAGCAAGAAGACAGAACCTTACGAGCAGTACTTC
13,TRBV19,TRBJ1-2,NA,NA,CASSPGGGRGYTF,TGTGCCAGTAGTCCCGGGGGAGGGCGCGGCTACACCTTC
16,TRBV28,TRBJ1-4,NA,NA,CASSFVSGWANEKLFF,TGTGCCAGCAGTTTTGTTTCAGGATGGGCTAATGAAAAACTGTTTTTT
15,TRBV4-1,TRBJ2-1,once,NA,CASSQEGTPGNEQFF,TGCGCCAGCAGCCAAGAAGGGACTCCAGGCAATGAGCAGTTCTTC
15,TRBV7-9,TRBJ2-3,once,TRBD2,CASSFTSGFTDTQYF,TGTGCCAGCAGCTTTACTAGCGGATTCACAGATACGCAGTATTTT
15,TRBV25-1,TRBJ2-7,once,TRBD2,CASSEWGGGNYEQYF,TGTGCCAGCAGTGAATGGGGGGGTGGAAACTACGAGCAGTACTTC
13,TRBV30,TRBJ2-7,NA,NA,CAWSPPAPYEQYF,TGTGCCTGGAGTCCCCCTGCCCCTTACGAGCAGTACTTC
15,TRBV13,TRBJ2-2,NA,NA,CASSFGATDTGELFF,TGTGCCAGCAGCTTTGGGGCGACAGACACCGGGGAGCTGTTTTTT
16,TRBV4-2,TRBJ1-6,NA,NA,CASSQEGVEYNSPLHF,TGTGCCAGCAGCCAAGAAGGCGTCGAGTATAATTCACCCCTCCACTTT
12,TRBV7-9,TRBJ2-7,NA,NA,CASSLLHYEQYF,TGTGCCAGCAGCCTACTACACTACGAGCAGTACTTC
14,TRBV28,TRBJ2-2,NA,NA,CASSRTIHTGELFF,TGTGCCAGCAGCCGGACTATACACACCGGGGAGCTGTTTTTT
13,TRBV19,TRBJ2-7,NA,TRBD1,CASGAGQGYEQYF,TGTGCCAGTGGGGCGGGACAGGGCTACGAGCAGTACTTC
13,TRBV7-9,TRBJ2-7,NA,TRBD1,CASTQTGAYEQYF,TGTGCCAGCACCCAGACAGGGGCCTACGAGCAGTACTTC
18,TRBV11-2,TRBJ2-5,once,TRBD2,CASSTEWVGLAGGETQYF,TGTGCCAGCAGCACCGAGTGGGTCGGGCTAGCGGGAGGAGAGACCCAGTACTTC
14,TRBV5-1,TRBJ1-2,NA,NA,CASSGRDTRYGYTF,TGCGCCAGCAGCGGCCGGGACACCCGCTATGGCTACACCTTC
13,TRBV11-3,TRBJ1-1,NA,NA,CASSLAGVGEAFF,TGTGCCAGCAGCTTAGCAGGTGTCGGTGAAGCTTTCTTT